A single sample gave rise to the 18 T cell receptor beta chains below, sequenced in a study of cytotoxic CD8 clonotypes in ibrutinib-treated CLL (dated by TCRdb to 2020 to 2022). Interpreted using the paper, the time point label stands for: 12 months on ibrutinib. Library prep was done by the immunoSEQ multiplex PCR assay. As stored in TCRdb, this immuneACCESS dataset retains in-frame rearrangements with V and J assigned. A fraction of the clones does not appear; measured against another copy, unresolved V genes explain less than half of the discrepancy, and the remainder lacks a known reason. The sample contains over 75,000 clones, 70% to 80% of them found a single time. The ten largest make up about 30% of the sample. The specimen was PBMCs, collected after 12 months of ibrutinib treatment. The receptors shown here come from a human donor with chronic lymphocytic leukemia.

The genes are TRBV5-6 and TRBJ1-4; tentative D call: TRBD1 (6 bases). The CDR3 has 16 amino acids. The ends were cut back, 4 bases at V and 4 bases at J, with 17 bases in the middle. Germline CDR1 SGHDT, CDR2 YYEEEE. CDR3 residues: CASSLSGQQINEKLFF. CDR3 DNA sequence: TGTGCCAGCAGCCTCTCTGGACAGCAGATTAATGAAAAACTGTTTTTT.

In its sample, this clone is medium-sized (0.01 to 0.1%). V is TRBV4-2 and J is TRBJ1-1; no definite D call. Germline CDR1 is LGHNA and CDR2 is YNFKEQ. The CDR3 runs to 12 residues. Trimming cost V 1 base and J 2 bases, with 2 bases left between them. This chain's CDR3 is CASSQGNTEAFF. CDR3 sequence (DNA): TGTGCCAGCAGCCAAGGAAACACTGAAGCTTTCTTT.

The V and J genes are TRBV19 and TRBJ1-5, with D unclear. Germline V CDR1 and CDR2: LNHDA, SQIVND (reference sequence). The V end lost 3 bases, the J end lost 0 bases, and 12 bases lay between the germline ends. The CDR3 totals 16 residues. The CDR3 here is CASSIPGTTSNQPQHF. In DNA form, the CDR3 reads TGTGCCAGTAGTATCCCCGGTACCACTAGCAATCAGCCCCAGCATTTT.

The J gene is TRBJ1-6, the V gene TRBV4-2; weak D call: TRBD1 (5 bases). Germline-derived CDR1 and CDR2 are LGHNA and YNFKEQ. Trimming removed 0 bases at V and 9 bases at J, with 12 bases between. This CDR3 region has 15 residues. The CDR3 reads CASSQDWGRGSPLHF. CDR3 bases: TGTGCCAGCAGCCAAGACTGGGGGAGGGGTTCACCCCTCCACTTT.

CDR3 sequence: CASRVGQGTYEQYF. CDR3 sequence (DNA): TGTGCCAGTCGCGTGGGACAGGGGACTTACGAGCAGTACTTC. The rearrangement links TRBV6-5 to TRBJ2-7; TRBD1 matches 10 bases. V lost 9 bases to trimming and J lost 4 bases; unmatched junction nucleotides: 9. This CDR3 contains 14 residues. Germline lookup yields CDR1 MNHEY and CDR2 SVGAGI.

The chain recombines TRBV5-1 with TRBJ2-5, with 10 positions matching TRBD2. V trimming: 2 bases; J trimming: 1 base; junction bases outside the gene matches: 2. This CDR3 is 15 amino acids long. Germline-derived CDR1 and CDR2 are SGHRS and YFSETQ. CDR3 in DNA: TGCGCCAGCAGCTTTAGCGGGGGGACCCAAGAGACCCAGTACTTC. Translation gives CASSFSGGTQETQYF. The complete variable domain, with remaining parts taken from reference TRBV5-1 and TRBJ2-5, reads KAGVTQTPRYLIKTRGQQVTLSCSPISGHRSVSWYQQTPGQGLQFLFEYFSETQRNKGNFPGRFSGRQFSNSRSEMNVSTLELGDSALYLCASSFSGGTQETQYFGPGTRLLVL.

The J gene is TRBJ2-7, the V gene TRBV6-1; D unresolved. CDR3 length: 11 amino acids. CDR1 is MNHNS and CDR2 is SASEGT in the germline V gene. With 0 bases removed from V and 4 bases from J, the gap between germline ends came to 1 base. In DNA, the CDR3 is TGTGCCAGCAGTGAAGCGTACGAGCAGTACTTC. It specifies CASSEAYEQYF.

The chain has TRBV19 and TRBJ1-1; D call uncertain. V lost 6 bases, J lost 0 bases, and 8 bases lay in between. Per the germline V gene, CDR1 is LNHDA and CDR2 is SQIVND (reference sequence). This CDR3 spans 13 amino acids. CDR3 nucleotides: TGTGCCAGTAGGGTTGAAGTGAACACTGAAGCTTTCTTT. It is translated as CASRVEVNTEAFF. Based on the CDR3 plus reference TRBV19 and TRBJ1-1, the full variable domain is DGGITQSPKYLFRKEGQNVTLSCEQNLNHDAMYWYRQDPGQGLRLIYYSQIVNDFQKGDIAEGYSVSREKKESFPLTVTSAQKNPTAFYLCASRVEVNTEAFFGQGTRLTVV.

This clone was seen only a few times. This chain connects TRBV7-2 to TRBJ2-3; D is uncertain. Germline V gives CDR1 SGHTA, CDR2 FQGNSA. The V end was cut by 4 bases, the J end by 2 bases, with 10 bases between. CDR3 length: 14 amino acids. The CDR3 DNA sequence: TGTGCCAGCAGCTACGATCCAACCACAGATACGCAGTATTTT. Translated: CASSYDPTTDTQYF.

The chain carries TRBV6-6 and TRBJ1-2; TRBD1 might be the D (5 bases). Trimming removed 5 bases at V and 7 bases at J, with 14 bases between. Germline values: CDR1 MNHNY, CDR2 SVGAGI (reference sequence). The CDR3 totals 13 residues. DNA for the CDR3: TGTGCCAGCAGTAAACCTGGTGGGGGTGGCTACACCTTC. It translates to CASSKPGGGGYTF.

The chain carries TRBV19 and TRBJ2-7, with unresolved D. The CDR3 covers 13 residues. V shed 3 bases and J shed 1 base, with 7 bases lying between them. Germline V gene lookup returns CDR1 LNHDA and CDR2 SQIVND (reference sequence). The CDR3 sequence: CASSMAYSYEQYF. The CDR3 nucleotides are TGTGCCAGTAGTATGGCATATTCCTACGAGCAGTACTTC.

The gene calls are TRBV2 and TRBJ2-7; no definite D call. V was pared by 3 bases and J by 3 bases, with 15 bases between. Germline V lookup: CDR1 SNHLY, CDR2 FYNNEI. The CDR3 is 15 amino acids. The CDR3 nucleotides read TGTGCCAGCAGTGACGAGTCGGGCAGTGGCTACGAGCAGTACTTC. Its protein product is CASSDESGSGYEQYF.

The V gene is TRBV15, the J gene TRBJ2-1; TRBD1 is a possible D gene (6 bases). The CDR3 is 16 amino acids. V was clipped by 5 bases and J by 6 bases, with 20 bases between them. Germline V gene data show CDR1 as LNHNV and CDR2 as YYDKDF (reference sequence). The CDR3 protein is CATSYKTGERVNEQFF. The CDR3 bases are TGTGCCACCAGCTATAAGACAGGAGAGAGGGTCAATGAGCAGTTCTTC.

This chain joins TRBV2 and TRBJ2-5; 7 nucleotides match TRBD1. There are 13 residues in the CDR3. CDR1 and CDR2 from the germline V gene are SNHLY and FYNNEI. V lost 6 bases, J lost 7 bases, and 8 bases stayed unmatched. The CDR3 reads CASRTGPWVTQYF. In DNA, the CDR3 is TGTGCCAGCAGGACAGGGCCCTGGGTGACCCAGTACTTC.

The V and J genes are TRBV7-3 and TRBJ2-1; no clear D. CDR1 SGHTA and CDR2 FQGTGA come from the germline V gene. The CDR3 sequence is 17 residues long. With 3 bases removed from V and 0 bases from J, the gap between germline ends came to 15 bases. The CDR3 loop is CASSLGSRKSSYNEQFF. In DNA, the CDR3 is TGTGCCAGCAGCTTGGGGTCCAGGAAGAGCTCCTACAATGAGCAGTTCTTC.

The chain carries TRBV5-1 and TRBJ1-1, with D possibly TRBD1 on 5 matching bases. The germline V and J ends were trimmed by 2 bases and 2 bases, with 13 bases remaining between them. Germline V CDR1 and CDR2: SGHRS, YFSETQ. The length of the CDR3 is 15 residues. This chain's CDR3 is CASSLRDLANTEAFF. In nucleotides, the CDR3 is TGCGCCAGCAGCTTAAGGGACCTAGCTAACACTGAAGCTTTCTTT. Filled out from reference TRBV5-1 and TRBJ1-1, the complete variable domain reads KAGVTQTPRYLIKTRGQQVTLSCSPISGHRSVSWYQQTPGQGLQFLFEYFSETQRNKGNFPGRFSGRQFSNSRSEMNVSTLELGDSALYLCASSLRDLANTEAFFGQGTRLTVV.

The rearrangement links TRBV28 to TRBJ1-1; 7 nucleotides match TRBD1. The CDR3 contains 16 residues. The V gene end was trimmed by 6 bases and the J gene end by 1 base; junction bases not matched to a gene: 11. Germline CDR1 MDHEN, CDR2 SYDVKM. CDR3 in amino acids: CASSSGGGVGNTEAFF. CDR3 DNA sequence: TGTGCCAGCAGCTCAGGGGGTGGGGTAGGGAACACTGAAGCTTTCTTT.

The chain joins TRBV27 to TRBJ2-5, with D perhaps matching TRBD1 or TRBD2 (5 bases each). Deletions cut 8 bases from V and 3 bases from J, with 25 bases between. CDR1 is MNHEY, CDR2 SMNVEV, per germline (reference sequence). The CDR3 contains 17 residues. The CDR3 region is CASGTERWGTWEETQYF. Written as DNA, the CDR3 is TGTGCCAGCGGGACCGAAAGATGGGGGACCTGGGAAGAGACCCAGTACTTC.